Shown below are 26 T cell receptor beta chains from a single sample sequenced in a study of T cells in tuberculosis. Only in-frame clones appear in the TCRdb table, and some are missing; sequencing was by immunoSEQ multiplex PCR. The data hold about 31,000 clones, with 97% observed a single time. Sequenced: PBMCs. The receptors derive from a donor between 10 and 35 years old with latent tuberculosis or without tuberculosis infection.

This chain uses TRBV27 with TRBJ1-2; the match to TRBD1 covers 8 bases. With 3 bases clipped from V and 6 bases from J, the junction kept 6 bases outside the gene matches. Per the germline V gene, CDR1 is MNHEY and CDR2 is SMNVEV (reference sequence). The CDR3 sequence is 14 residues long. The CDR3 loop is CASSLQGATDGYTF. The CDR3 region has the DNA TGTGCCAGCAGTTTGCAGGGGGCAACCGATGGCTACACCTTC.

The chain couples TRBV2 to TRBJ1-1, with 7 positions matching TRBD1. J lost 4 bases, V lost 5 bases, and 16 bases had no gene match. Germline V CDR1 and CDR2: SNHLY, FYNNEI. CDR3 length: 17 residues. In DNA, the CDR3 is TGTGCCAGCAGTACTCCCGGGACCGCAGGGGGTACCACTGAAGCTTTCTTT. It specifies CASSTPGTAGGTTEAFF.

This chain connects TRBV5-1 to TRBJ2-5; D might be TRBD2 (5 bases). V lost 3 bases to trimming and J lost 1 base, with 13 bases between them. CDR3 length: 15 amino acids. Germline V gene data show CDR1 as SGHRS and CDR2 as YFSETQ. The CDR3 loop reads CASSYRLAIQETQYF. In DNA, the CDR3 is TGCGCCAGCAGCTACCGGTTAGCGATCCAAGAGACCCAGTACTTC.

The gene calls are TRBV7-9 and TRBJ2-1; 7 nucleotides agree with TRBD2. CDR1 is SEHNR and CDR2 is FQNEAQ in the germline V gene (reference sequence). V shed 5 bases, J shed 6 bases, and the junction held 10 bases outside the gene matches. The CDR3 loop spans 15 amino acids. CDR3 sequence (DNA): TGTGCCAGCAGCCCCCGGGACTATCATCCCAATGAGCAGTTCTTC. Translating it yields CASSPRDYHPNEQFF.

This chain links TRBV5-1 with TRBJ2-5; TRBD2 might be the D (5 bases). Deletions cut 2 bases from V and 5 bases from J, with 13 bases between. The CDR3 is made up of 14 amino acids. Looked up from germline, CDR1 is SGHRS and CDR2 is YFSETQ. This CDR3 is CASSFGVSSETQYF. The CDR3 DNA sequence: TGCGCCAGCAGCTTCGGGGTTTCATCGGAGACCCAGTACTTC.

The chain employs TRBV7-2 and TRBJ1-3; no clear D gene. Trimming pared 0 bases from V and 4 bases from J, leaving 4 bases between. The CDR3 covers 13 residues. CDR1 SGHTA and CDR2 FQGNSA come from the germline V gene. In DNA form, the CDR3 reads TGTGCCAGCAGCTTAGCCGGGGGAAACACCATATATTTT. Its protein product is CASSLAGGNTIYF.

The chain is built from TRBV10-3 and TRBJ1-1; D is possibly TRBD1 (5 bases). CDR3 length: 13 amino acids. Germline V lookup: CDR1 ENHRY, CDR2 SYGVKD. The V end lost 3 bases, the J end lost 8 bases, and 13 bases lay between the germline ends. The CDR3 nucleotides are TGTGCCATCAGTGAAAGGGAGGGACCAGAAGCTTTCTTT. It translates to CAISEREGPEAFF.

This chain uses TRBV2 with TRBJ1-5, with TRBD1 matching over 7 bases. The CDR3 sequence is 14 residues long. J lost 4 bases, V lost 5 bases, and 5 bases had no gene match. Germline lookup yields CDR1 SNHLY and CDR2 FYNNEI. The CDR3 sequence is CASSLTGLNQPQHF. The CDR3 coding sequence is TGTGCCAGCAGTTTGACAGGGCTTAATCAGCCCCAGCATTTT.

The rearrangement links TRBV30 to TRBJ1-5; 12 nucleotides match TRBD1. Trimming cost V 2 bases and J 5 bases; bases outside gene matches: 13. In germline, CDR1 is GTSNPN, CDR2 SVGIG (reference sequence). CDR3 size: 18 residues. The CDR3 is CAWSTGTGGAGGYQPQHF. The DNA for the CDR3 is TGTGCCTGGAGTACCGGGACAGGGGGCGCCGGAGGCTATCAGCCCCAGCATTTT.

The CDR3 DNA reads TGTGCCAGTAGTCCACAGGGTCGGGGCAATCAGCCCCAGCATTTT. Protein: CASSPQGRGNQPQHF. The V gene is TRBV19, the J gene TRBJ1-5; D might be TRBD1 (6 bases). The V gene's germline CDR1 is LNHDA and CDR2 SQIVND (reference sequence). The CDR3 covers 15 residues. Trimming took 5 bases from V and 2 from J, leaving 13 bases between them.

This chain joins TRBV5-1 and TRBJ2-2; 7 bases agree with TRBD1. The V gene end was trimmed by 5 bases and the J gene end by 3 bases; junction bases not matched to a gene: 4. CDR1 and CDR2 (germline): SGHRS, YFSETQ. The length of the CDR3 is 14 residues. CDR3 bases: TGCGCCAGCAGGGACAGGCCCTACACCGGGGAGCTGTTTTTT. This encodes CASRDRPYTGELFF.

The chain uses TRBV25-1 and TRBJ2-1; D is uncertain. V lost 2 bases and J 8 bases, leaving 13 bases between the germline ends. This CDR3 comprises 14 residues. Germline-derived CDR1 and CDR2 are MGHDK and SYGVNS. CDR3: CASSELETDHEQFF. The CDR3 DNA follows: TGTGCCAGCAGTGAACTCGAGACTGATCATGAGCAGTTCTTC. The entire variable domain, with the rest obtained from reference TRBV25-1 and TRBJ2-1, is as follows: EADIYQTPRYLVIGTGKKITLECSQTMGHDKMYWYQQDPGMELHLIHYSYGVNSTEKGDLSSESTVSRIRTEHFPLTLESARPSHTSQYLCASSELETDHEQFFGPGTRLTVL.

This chain links TRBV7-8 with TRBJ1-3; TRBD1 aligns across 10 bases. The V gene end was trimmed by 5 bases and the J gene end by 2 bases; junction bases not matched to a gene: 12. This CDR3 contains 18 residues. Germline V lookup: CDR1 SGHVS, CDR2 FQNEAQ. The CDR3 sequence: CASSRGTGAASAGNTIYF. The CDR3 DNA reads as TGTGCCAGCAGCCGAGGGACAGGGGCCGCTTCGGCTGGAAACACCATATATTTT.

The chain recombines TRBV5-1 with TRBJ2-7; D is unresolved. In germline, CDR1 is SGHRS, CDR2 YFSETQ. The CDR3 is made up of 14 amino acids. V lost 0 bases and J lost 3, with 10 bases in between. Written as DNA, the CDR3 is TGCGCCAGCAGCTTGGCGCAGAACTACTACGAGCAGTACTTC. Encoded protein: CASSLAQNYYEQYF.

The chain combines TRBV6-6 with TRBJ1-2; 7 bases align to TRBD1. With V trimmed by 5 bases and J by 0 bases, 6 bases remained unmatched. Germline CDR1 is MNHNY and CDR2 is SVGAGI (reference sequence). CDR3 length: 15 amino acids. The CDR3 bases are TGTGCCAGCAGTGGCAGACAGGGATCTAACTATGGCTACACCTTC. Protein sequence: CASSGRQGSNYGYTF.

The chain uses TRBV4-2 and TRBJ1-2; TRBD1 is a possible D gene (6 bases). V was pared by 4 bases and J by 4 bases, with 19 bases between. This CDR3 spans 16 amino acids. CDR1 and CDR2 from the germline V gene are LGHNA and YNFKEQ. The CDR3 spells CASSLPRGNSFYGYTF. The CDR3 region has the DNA TGTGCCAGCAGCCTCCCGAGGGGGAACTCCTTCTATGGCTACACCTTC.

The chain couples TRBV27 to TRBJ2-1; 7 positions agree with TRBD2. Germline trimming cut 4 bases from V and 3 bases from J; bases unmatched to any gene: 6. The CDR3 covers 15 residues. Germline V gene lookup returns CDR1 MNHEY and CDR2 SMNVEV (reference sequence). CDR3 sequence: CASSSNRDYYNEQFF. CDR3 in DNA: TGTGCCAGCAGTTCAAACCGGGACTACTACAATGAGCAGTTCTTC.

J is TRBJ2-5 and V is TRBV27; 7 bases fit TRBD1. V shed 6 bases and J 3 bases; nucleotides not matched to a gene: 10. Germline CDR1 reads MNHEY; CDR2 reads SMNVEV (reference sequence). The CDR3 totals 15 residues. The CDR3 DNA follows: TGTGCCAGCAGGGAACTAGGGGGCTGGGAAGAGACCCAGTACTTC. It yields the protein CASRELGGWEETQYF.

The chain is built from TRBV11-2 and TRBJ1-1; maybe TRBD1 (5 bases). With 6 bases removed from V and 7 bases from J, the gap between germline ends came to 18 bases. CDR3 length: 14 residues. Germline loops: CDR1 SGHAT, CDR2 FQNNGV. In DNA form, the CDR3 reads TGTGCCAGCAGTCAAAATAGGGGCTCGAGTGAAGCTTTCTTT. It encodes CASSQNRGSSEAFF.

This chain uses TRBV9 with TRBJ1-2; 9 nucleotides match TRBD1. The CDR3 spans 13 residues. Germline CDR1 is SGDLS and CDR2 is YYNGEE. Losses at the gene ends were 5 bases for V and 6 bases for J; bases not matched to a gene: 5. CDR3 loop: CASRPGTGHGYTF. Written as DNA, the CDR3 is TGTGCCAGCAGGCCCGGGACAGGGCATGGCTACACCTTC.

The chain joins TRBV5-1 to TRBJ2-7; 7 bases map to TRBD2. V lost 4 bases and J lost 2; bases outside the gene matches: 9. The CDR3 length is 15 residues. Germline V CDR1 and CDR2: SGHRS, YFSETQ. The CDR3 nucleotides are TGCGCCAGCAGCAACGCTCCCGGGACTACCTACGAGCAGTACTTC. Translating it yields CASSNAPGTTYEQYF.

The J gene is TRBJ2-1, the V gene TRBV18, with TRBD2 matching 8 bases. Trimming removed 0 bases from V and 0 bases from J; junction bases left unmatched: 4. From germline, CDR1 is KGHSH and CDR2 LQKENI. CDR3 length: 17 amino acids. The CDR3 sequence is CASSPPGGVSSYNEQFF. In DNA form, the CDR3 reads TGTGCCAGCTCACCACCCGGGGGGGTTAGCTCCTACAATGAGCAGTTCTTC.

The V and J genes are TRBV2 and TRBJ2-7; TRBD2 might be the D (5 bases). This CDR3 comprises 14 residues. Germline CDR1 SNHLY, CDR2 FYNNEI. Trimming took off 4 bases at V and 5 bases at J, with 15 bases between the two ends. The CDR3, as DNA: TGTGCCAGCAGTGTCCAGGTGGCCGGGGACGAGCAGTACTTC. Protein product: CASSVQVAGDEQYF.

As concerns this clone: One junction end does not reproduce the germline sequence, and a read error may be involved. The rearrangement uses TRBV5-4 and TRBJ2-5, with 8 bases aligning to TRBD2. Per the germline V gene, CDR1 is SGHNT and CDR2 is YYREEE (reference sequence). The CDR3 is made up of 14 amino acids. The CDR3 reads CASSLAGGQETQYF. DNA of the CDR3: TGTGCCAGTAGCTTGGCGGGGGGACAAGAGACCCAGTACTTC.

The chain has TRBV19 and TRBJ1-1; 9 nucleotides match TRBD1. Germline trimming cut 5 bases from V and 6 bases from J; bases unmatched to any gene: 16. The CDR3 length is 17 residues. Germline V CDR1 and CDR2: LNHDA, SQIVND (reference sequence). CDR3 DNA: TGTGCCAGTAGTTCCATTCGGGACAGGGTAACTGTGCCTGAAGCTTTCTTT. Residues: CASSSIRDRVTVPEAFF.

This clone was observed a single time. This chain uses TRBV11-2 with TRBJ2-5, with 8 bases identical to TRBD2. Germline assignment: CDR1 SGHAT and CDR2 FQNNGV. The J segment lost 4 bases and the V segment lost 4 bases, leaving 5 bases of the junction unmatched. The CDR3 loop spans 14 amino acids. CDR3 DNA sequence: TGTGCCAGCAGCTCGGGAGCGGGAGTAGAGACCCAGTACTTC. It encodes CASSSGAGVETQYF. Filled out from reference TRBV11-2 and TRBJ2-5, the complete variable domain reads EAGVAQSPRYKIIEKRQSVAFWCNPISGHATLYWYQQILGQGPKLLIQFQNNGVVDDSQLPKDRFSAERLKGVDSTLKIQPAKLEDSAVYLCASSSGAGVETQYFGPGTRLLVL.